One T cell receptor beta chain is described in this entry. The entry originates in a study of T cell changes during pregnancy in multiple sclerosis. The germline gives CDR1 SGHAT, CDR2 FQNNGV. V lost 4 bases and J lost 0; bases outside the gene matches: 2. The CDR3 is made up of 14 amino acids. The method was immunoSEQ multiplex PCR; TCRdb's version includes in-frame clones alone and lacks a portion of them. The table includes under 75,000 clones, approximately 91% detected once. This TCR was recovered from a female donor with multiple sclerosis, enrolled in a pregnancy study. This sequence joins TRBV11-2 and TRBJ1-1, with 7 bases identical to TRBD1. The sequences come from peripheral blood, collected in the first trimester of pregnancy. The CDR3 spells CASSSTGMNTEAFF. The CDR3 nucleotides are TGTGCCAGCAGCTCGACAGGGATGAACACTGAAGCTTTCTTT.